Listed below are T cell receptor beta chains from one sample, sequenced in a study of control samples from healthy donors and cancer patients. Measured with immunoSEQ multiplex PCR; TCRdb has only the in-frame clones, and not every one. The data contain 350,000 to 450,000 clones, about 93% of them singletons. Source material: PBMCs. All receptors derive from a man aged 35 to 55 with head and neck cancer. Each CDR3 is given with its conserved first and last residue. The order of the fields is D gene, clone size, V gene, J gene, CDR3 DNA, CDR3 protein. The D gene is left open where the match is weak. For some rows the clone size is stated as once, few or many, or as a class when expanded; others skip it.

D gene: NA
clone size: NA
V gene: TRBV7-6
J gene: TRBJ2-2
CDR3 DNA: TGTGCCAGCAGCTTAGCACAGCCCACCGGGGAGCTGTTTTTT
CDR3 protein: CASSLAQPTGELFF

D gene: NA
clone size: once
V gene: TRBV6-2/TRBV6-3
J gene: TRBJ1-5
CDR3 DNA: TGTGCCAGCAGTCCCGGTGTTCCATGGGGGAAGTACGATCAGCCCCAGCATTTT
CDR3 protein: CASSPGVPWGKYDQPQHF

D gene: TRBD1
clone size: NA
V gene: TRBV7-9
J gene: TRBJ1-2
CDR3 DNA: TGTGCCAGCAGCTTCTGGACAGGAGGTCGGTATGGCTACACCTTC
CDR3 protein: CASSFWTGGRYGYTF

D gene: TRBD1
clone size: NA
V gene: TRBV6-6
J gene: TRBJ1-5
CDR3 DNA: TGTGCCAGCAGATTACGACAGGGGACCAATCAGCCCCAGCATTTT
CDR3 protein: CASRLRQGTNQPQHF

D gene: NA
clone size: NA
V gene: TRBV4-3
J gene: TRBJ2-2
CDR3 DNA: TGCGCCAGCAGCCCCTACGGGGGCACGAACACCGGGGAGCTGTTTTTT
CDR3 protein: CASSPYGGTNTGELFF

D gene: TRBD2
clone size: NA
V gene: TRBV3-1/TRBV3-2
J gene: TRBJ2-7
CDR3 DNA: TGTGCCAGCAGCCTTTCCGGGGGAGGGGAGCAGTACTTC
CDR3 protein: CASSLSGGGEQYF

D gene: TRBD1
clone size: NA
V gene: TRBV29-1
J gene: TRBJ2-1
CDR3 DNA: TGCAGCGTCGCCTTGGGGACAGGTAGACACAATGAGCAGTTCTTC
CDR3 protein: CSVALGTGRHNEQFF

D gene: TRBD2
clone size: NA
V gene: TRBV5-1
J gene: TRBJ2-7
CDR3 DNA: TGCGCCAGCAGCCCCGAGGGGAGCGGGAGGCTCTACGAGCAGTACTTC
CDR3 protein: CASSPEGSGRLYEQYF

D gene: NA
clone size: NA
V gene: TRBV6-5
J gene: TRBJ2-7
CDR3 DNA: TGTGCCAGCATGCAGACCTCCTACGAGCAGTACTTC
CDR3 protein: CASMQTSYEQYF

D gene: NA
clone size: NA
V gene: TRBV21-1
J gene: TRBJ1-3
CDR3 DNA: TGTGCCAGCAGCAAAACGTCCTCGGACGACCGAAACACCATATATTTT
CDR3 protein: CASSKTSSDDRNTIYF

D gene: NA
clone size: NA
V gene: TRBV7-3
J gene: TRBJ2-2
CDR3 DNA: TGTGCCAGCAGCATACAAAACACCGGGGAGCTGTTTTTT
CDR3 protein: CASSIQNTGELFF

D gene: TRBD2
clone size: once
V gene: TRBV27
J gene: TRBJ2-2
CDR3 DNA: TGTGCCAGCAGTTTAATTGGCGGACTAGCGGGAGTTATCACCGGGGAGCTGTTTTTT
CDR3 protein: CASSLIGGLAGVITGELFF

D gene: TRBD1
clone size: NA
V gene: TRBV7-3
J gene: TRBJ1-1
CDR3 DNA: TGTGCCAGCAGCATCACCGGCAGGGGGCGGGAATCTGAAGCTTTCTTT
CDR3 protein: CASSITGRGRESEAFF

D gene: NA
clone size: NA
V gene: TRBV23-1
J gene: TRBJ2-1
CDR3 DNA: TGCGCCAGCAGTCCTACCCGGGACTCACTAAAATACAATGAGCAGTTCTTC
CDR3 protein: CASSPTRDSLKYNEQFF

D gene: TRBD2
clone size: NA
V gene: TRBV28
J gene: TRBJ2-3
CDR3 DNA: TGTGCCAGCAGTCGTAGCGGGGTCACAGATACGCAGTATTTT
CDR3 protein: CASSRSGVTDTQYF

D gene: NA
clone size: once
V gene: TRBV12-3/TRBV12-4
J gene: TRBJ2-2
CDR3 DNA: TGTGCCAGCAGTTTTCACACCGGGGAGCTGTTTTTT
CDR3 protein: CASSFHTGELFF

D gene: TRBD1
clone size: NA
V gene: TRBV5-1
J gene: TRBJ2-5
CDR3 DNA: TGCGCCAGCAGCTTGGGACAGGGGTCAGAGACCCAGTACTTC
CDR3 protein: CASSLGQGSETQYF

D gene: TRBD1
clone size: NA
V gene: TRBV11-3
J gene: TRBJ2-3
CDR3 DNA: TGTGCCAGCAGCTCGACAGGGCGCACAGATACGCAGTATTTT
CDR3 protein: CASSSTGRTDTQYF

D gene: NA
clone size: NA
V gene: TRBV19
J gene: TRBJ1-1
CDR3 DNA: TGTGCCAGCGGAGAGGGAATGAACACTGAAGCTTTCTTT
CDR3 protein: CASGEGMNTEAFF

D gene: NA
clone size: NA
V gene: TRBV24-1
J gene: TRBJ2-5
CDR3 DNA: TGTGCCACCAGTGCCCCTCAAGTAGGGACAAAACAAGAGACCCAGTACTTC
CDR3 protein: CATSAPQVGTKQETQYF

D gene: NA
clone size: NA
V gene: TRBV5-1
J gene: TRBJ1-6
CDR3 DNA: TGCGCCAGCAGCTTGCCGGACAGCCGCCAGTCACCCCTCCACTTT
CDR3 protein: CASSLPDSRQSPLHF

D gene: TRBD1
clone size: NA
V gene: TRBV9
J gene: TRBJ2-1
CDR3 DNA: TGTGCCAGCAGCGCGGCCGGGACAGGGTTGTTCTTC
CDR3 protein: CASSAAGTGLFF

D gene: TRBD1
clone size: NA
V gene: TRBV28
J gene: TRBJ1-5
CDR3 DNA: TGTGCCAGCAGGGGACAGGTACATAGCAATCAGCCCCAGCATTTT
CDR3 protein: CASRGQVHSNQPQHF

D gene: TRBD1
clone size: NA
V gene: TRBV5-6
J gene: TRBJ2-3
CDR3 DNA: TGTGCCAGCAGCCAACGAGGGACAGGGTGGAGTTACCATACGCAGTATTTT
CDR3 protein: CASSQRGTGWSYHTQYF

D gene: NA
clone size: NA
V gene: TRBV5-1
J gene: TRBJ2-7
CDR3 DNA: TGTGCCAGACCAGGGCGGACCAAGATCTACGAGCAGTACTTC
CDR3 protein: CARPGRTKIYEQYF

D gene: NA
clone size: NA
V gene: TRBV6-5
J gene: TRBJ1-2
CDR3 DNA: TGTGCCAGCAGTTACGGGGGCAGGGACTATGGCTACACCTTC
CDR3 protein: CASSYGGRDYGYTF

D gene: NA
clone size: NA
V gene: TRBV6-2/TRBV6-3
J gene: TRBJ1-1
CDR3 DNA: TGTGCCAGCAGTCCAACCGTAGGGGGGAACACTGAAGCTTTCTTT
CDR3 protein: CASSPTVGGNTEAFF

D gene: NA
clone size: few
V gene: TRBV7-8
J gene: TRBJ2-7
CDR3 DNA: TGTGCCAGCAGCCTCCCTCTGGCCAAACCTTCTTACGAGCAGTACTTC
CDR3 protein: CASSLPLAKPSYEQYF

D gene: NA
clone size: NA
V gene: TRBV9
J gene: TRBJ2-5
CDR3 DNA: TGTGCCAGCAGCGTAGCCGAGGAGGAAGCGGAGACCCAGTACTTC
CDR3 protein: CASSVAEEEAETQYF

D gene: NA
clone size: once
V gene: TRBV3-1/TRBV3-2
J gene: TRBJ1-5
CDR3 DNA: TGTGCCAGCAGCCTCGGCCGAGGTATCGTGTCGCCCCAGCATTTT
CDR3 protein: CASSLGRGIVSPQHF

D gene: NA
clone size: NA
V gene: TRBV15
J gene: TRBJ1-4
CDR3 DNA: TGTGCCACCAGCAGAGATGTGTCCGGTAACGAAAAACTGTTTTTT
CDR3 protein: CATSRDVSGNEKLFF

D gene: NA
clone size: NA
V gene: TRBV6-5
J gene: TRBJ2-1
CDR3 DNA: TGTGCCAGCGGGGCCTCAAGCTCCTACAATGAGCAGTTCTTC
CDR3 protein: CASGASSSYNEQFF